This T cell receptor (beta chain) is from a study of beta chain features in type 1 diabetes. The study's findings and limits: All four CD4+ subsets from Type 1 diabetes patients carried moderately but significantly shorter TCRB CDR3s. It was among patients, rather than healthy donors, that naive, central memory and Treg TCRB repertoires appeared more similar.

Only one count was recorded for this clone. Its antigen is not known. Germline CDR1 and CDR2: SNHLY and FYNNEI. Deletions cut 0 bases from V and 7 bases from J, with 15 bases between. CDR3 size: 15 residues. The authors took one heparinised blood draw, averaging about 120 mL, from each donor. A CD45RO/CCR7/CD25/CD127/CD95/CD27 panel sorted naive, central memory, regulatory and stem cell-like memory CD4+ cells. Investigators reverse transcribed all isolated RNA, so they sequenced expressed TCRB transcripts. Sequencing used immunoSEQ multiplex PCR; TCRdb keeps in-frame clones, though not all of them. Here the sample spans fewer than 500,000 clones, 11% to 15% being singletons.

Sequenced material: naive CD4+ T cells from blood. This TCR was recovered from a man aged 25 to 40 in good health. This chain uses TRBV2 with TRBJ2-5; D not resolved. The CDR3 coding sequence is TGTGCCAGCAGTGAAGCGGGCAGGTCCCGAGGGACCCAGTACTTC. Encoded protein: CASSEAGRSRGTQYF.